The 12 T cell receptor beta chains in this list originate from one sample, sequenced in a study of Ad26.COV2.S vaccination and SARS-CoV-2 variants. Treatment given: some 20 received Ad26.COV2.S at low or high dose, single or two shots; five or six received placebo; per-sample allocation not given. All samples were drawn on day 63, counting from the first vaccine or placebo injection. The protocol was immunoSEQ multiplex PCR, while the TCRdb copy is restricted to in-frame clones and leaves out a portion. The data contain some 240,000 clones, about 83% of them seen just once; the ten biggest clones take up roughly 3%. Sequenced material: peripheral blood, taken in a trial of Ad26.COV2.S vaccine versus placebo. These receptors were taken from a person aged 18-60 years who received the Ad26.COV2.S COVID-19 vaccine or a placebo.

The chain uses TRBV6-2 or TRBV6-3 and TRBJ2-6, with D tentatively TRBD1 (6 bases). Germline values: CDR1 MNHEY, CDR2 SVGEGT. The V end lost 2 bases, the J end lost 4 bases, and 12 bases lay between the germline ends. The CDR3 sequence is 16 residues long. The CDR3 DNA follows: TGTGCCAGCAGTTACGAGTCAGGGGCGGGGGCCAACGTCCTGACTTTC. Its protein is CASSYESGAGANVLTF.

This chain joins TRBV6-2 or TRBV6-3 and TRBJ1-6; the D is unclear. The germline V and J ends were trimmed by 6 bases and 4 bases, with 16 bases remaining between them. From germline, CDR1 is MNHEY and CDR2 SVGEGT. This CDR3 comprises 16 residues. DNA of the CDR3: TGTGCCAGCAGCCTTGCCGCCGAGTTTTATAATTCACCCCTCCACTTT. This translates into CASSLAAEFYNSPLHF.

The chain employs TRBV11-1 and TRBJ2-7, with 7 bases matching TRBD1. The ends lost 6 bases at V and 2 bases at J; junction bases unmatched: 7. The CDR3 spans 14 residues. CDR1 is SGHAT, CDR2 FQDESV, per germline (reference sequence). The CDR3 DNA sequence: TGTGCCAGCAGGCGACAGGGTGGGACCTACGAGCAGTACTTC. Translated: CASRRQGGTYEQYF.

The chain joins TRBV15 to TRBJ2-3; a weak D match, TRBD1 (5 bases). Trimming removed 0 bases at V and 5 bases at J, with 15 bases between. The CDR3 length is 16 residues. Germline V CDR1 and CDR2: LNHNV, YYDKDF (reference sequence). DNA of the CDR3: TGTGCCACCAGCAGAGATCTAGGACAAGGCCGAGATACGCAGTATTTT. It translates to CATSRDLGQGRDTQYF.

V usage is TRBV10-3 and J usage is TRBJ1-5; perhaps TRBD1 as D (5 bases). V lost 6 bases to trimming and J lost 0 bases, with 9 bases between them. This CDR3 region has 14 residues. CDR1 is ENHRY, CDR2 SYGVKD, per germline. The CDR3 spells CAISYDSSNQPQHF. CDR3 DNA: TGTGCCATCAGCTATGACAGTAGCAATCAGCCCCAGCATTTT.

The rearrangement joins TRBV18 to TRBJ1-3, with D possibly matching TRBD1 (5 bases). Germline CDR1 KGHSH, CDR2 LQKENI. The CDR3 is made up of 15 amino acids. Trimming removed 3 bases at V and 0 bases at J, with 9 bases between. This chain's CDR3 is CASSPSGGSGNTIYF. DNA of the CDR3: TGTGCCAGCTCACCGAGCGGGGGCTCTGGAAACACCATATATTTT. The full variable domain, rest sourced from reference TRBV18 and TRBJ1-3, is NAGVMQNPRHLVRRRGQEARLRCSPMKGHSHVYWYRQLPEEGLKFMVYLQKENIIDESGMPKERFSAEFPKEGPSILRIQQVVRGDSAAYFCASSPSGGSGNTIYFGEGSWLTVV.

This clone was counted once. This chain links TRBV18 with TRBJ2-5; perhaps TRBD1 as D (6 bases). Germline V gene data show CDR1 as KGHSH and CDR2 as LQKENI. The CDR3 consists of 16 residues. Trimming shortened V by 4 bases and J by 1 base, and 16 bases separated the two germline ends. The CDR3 coding sequence is TGTGCCAGCTCACAAATGAGCAGGGGAACCCAAGAGACCCAGTACTTC. Residues: CASSQMSRGTQETQYF.

The rearrangement joins TRBV25-1 to TRBJ2-1; D is unclear. V was pared by 6 bases and J by 9 bases, with 12 bases between. CDR1 and CDR2 from the germline V gene are MGHDK and SYGVNS. This CDR3 is built from 12 residues. The CDR3 DNA follows: TGTGCCAGCAGACCCCCTGCGAGTGAGCAGTTCTTC. Translated: CASRPPASEQFF. The full variable domain, with the rest looked up from reference TRBV25-1 and TRBJ2-1, is EADIYQTPRYLVIGTGKKITLECSQTMGHDKMYWYQQDPGMELHLIHYSYGVNSTEKGDLSSESTVSRIRTEHFPLTLESARPSHTSQYLCASRPPASEQFFGPGTRLTVL.

The CDR3, as DNA: TGTGCCAGCAGTTCCTTTGGAGGGGCGGACAATCAGCCCCAGCATTTT. It encodes CASSSFGGADNQPQHF. The rearrangement joins TRBV6-5 to TRBJ1-5; a possible D gene is TRBD1 (5 bases). This CDR3 is 16 amino acids long. With 4 bases removed from V and 3 bases from J, the gap between germline ends came to 16 bases. Germline CDR1 reads MNHEY; CDR2 reads SVGAGI.

This clone showed up just a few times. V usage is TRBV7-2 and J usage is TRBJ1-2; D not resolved. Germline loops: CDR1 SGHTA, CDR2 FQGNSA. CDR3 length: 13 amino acids. V lost 4 bases to trimming and J lost 5 bases, with 11 bases between them. In nucleotides, the CDR3 is TGTGCCAGCAGCTCCCCGAGGACGTATGGCTACACCTTC. It yields the protein CASSSPRTYGYTF.

The rearrangement joins TRBV2 to TRBJ2-5; 7 nucleotides align to TRBD1. Germline values: CDR1 SNHLY, CDR2 FYNNEI. This CDR3 is 15 amino acids long. With V trimmed by 3 bases and J by 6 bases, 10 bases remained unmatched. CDR3 in amino acids: CASSDGPGQRQTQYF. The CDR3 bases are TGTGCCAGCAGTGATGGGCCGGGACAGAGGCAGACCCAGTACTTC.

This clone was found once. J is TRBJ2-2 and V is TRBV6-2 or TRBV6-3, with D possibly TRBD2 on 5 matching bases. The germline gives CDR1 MNHEY, CDR2 SVGEGT. This CDR3 has 19 residues. V shed 5 bases and J shed 6 bases, with 28 bases lying between them. The CDR3 loop reads CASSRPLGLPDVRSGELFF. CDR3 DNA sequence: TGTGCCAGCAGTCGCCCCTTAGGACTGCCTGACGTTCGGTCCGGGGAGCTGTTTTTT.